The rows below give T cell receptor beta chains drawn from one sample of a study of OX40 agonist ivuxolimab in advanced cancers. Assay: immunoSEQ multiplex PCR; the TCRdb copy retains only in-frame clones and omits some. The table shows tens of thousands of clones, with around four fifths occurring only once. The sequenced sample was CD4+ or CD8+ T cells sorted from blood, obtained in a trial of the OX40 agonist ivuxolimab. The source of these receptors is an adult with an advanced solid tumor such as melanoma, head and neck, liver or kidney cancer. CDR3s include the opening cysteine and the closing phenylalanine or tryptophan. The D gene is left open where the match is weak. The size entry is marked missing in some rows and otherwise reads once, few, many or a size class.

size	D	V	J	CDR3	DNA
-	TRBD2	TRBV7-8	TRBJ2-3	CASSSLAGVDTQYF	TGTGCCAGCAGCTCTCTAGCGGGAGTGGATACGCAGTATTTT
-	-	TRBV6-1	TRBJ2-5	CASSETEFGQETQYF	TGTGCCAGCAGTGAAACGGAGTTTGGGCAAGAGACCCAGTACTTC
-	-	TRBV29-1	TRBJ2-3	CSGGRVEDTQYF	TGCAGCGGAGGACGAGTAGAAGATACGCAGTATTTT
-	TRBD1	TRBV6-5	TRBJ1-1	CAIGQGYTEAFF	TGTGCCATTGGACAGGGTTACACTGAAGCTTTCTTT
-	-	TRBV7-2	TRBJ2-3	CASSPFSGETDTQYF	TGTGCCAGCAGCCCTTTTTCCGGGGAAACAGATACGCAGTATTTT
-	TRBD2	TRBV5-5	TRBJ2-7	CASSVALAGFYEQYF	TGTGCCAGCAGCGTCGCTCTAGCGGGGTTCTACGAGCAGTACTTC
-	-	TRBV9	TRBJ1-2	CASSALIDSALNPYGYTF	TGTGCCAGCAGCGCCTTAATCGACAGCGCACTCAACCCCTATGGCTACACCTTC
-	TRBD1	TRBV10-1	TRBJ2-3	CASRGDSSTDTQYF	TGCGCCAGCAGAGGGGACAGTAGCACAGATACGCAGTATTTT
-	TRBD1	TRBV25-1	TRBJ1-1	CAARQGWNTEAFF	TGTGCCGCTAGACAGGGTTGGAACACTGAAGCTTTCTTT
once	-	TRBV7-2	TRBJ2-7	CASSLGFTTYEQYF	TGTGCCAGCAGCTTAGGTTTCACTACCTACGAGCAGTACTTC
once	TRBD1	TRBV5-5	TRBJ2-7	CASSWDRGRSEQYF	TGTGCCAGCAGCTGGGACAGGGGGCGAAGCGAGCAGTACTTC
-	-	TRBV27	TRBJ1-4	CASSSVRLATNEKLFF	TGTGCCAGCAGTTCGGTCAGGCTGGCAACTAATGAAAAACTGTTTTTT
-	-	TRBV5-1	TRBJ1-1	CASSLQDPRPEAFF	TGCGCCAGCAGCTTGCAGGACCCAAGGCCTGAAGCTTTCTTT
-	TRBD2	TRBV7-2	TRBJ2-7	CASSLTWEGYEQYF	TGTGCCAGCAGCTTAACGTGGGAGGGCTACGAGCAGTACTTC
-	TRBD2	TRBV19	TRBJ2-1	CASSILAGSNEQFF	TGTGCCAGTAGTATACTAGCGGGGAGCAATGAGCAGTTCTTC
-	-	TRBV10-1	TRBJ1-1	CASSESLNTEAFF	TGCGCCAGCAGTGAGTCGCTGAACACTGAAGCTTTCTTT
-	-	TRBV6-5	TRBJ2-2	CASYRAQNTGELFF	TGTGCCAGTTACCGGGCCCAAAACACCGGGGAGCTGTTTTTT
once	-	TRBV4-1	TRBJ1-5	CASSRTLVADQPQHF	TGCGCCAGCAGCCGAACACTCGTGGCAGATCAGCCCCAGCATTTT
few	-	TRBV19	TRBJ1-6	CASRRGEGNSPLHF	TGTGCCAGCCGGAGGGGGGAAGGTAATTCACCCCTCCACTTT
-	TRBD2	TRBV5-4	TRBJ2-2	CASSLSLAGIPTGELFF	TGTGCCAGCAGCTTGAGCCTAGCGGGAATTCCCACCGGGGAGCTGTTTTTT
-	TRBD1	TRBV5-1	TRBJ1-6	CASSLGQGGNSPLHF	TGCGCCAGCAGCTTGGGACAGGGGGGGAATTCACCCCTCCACTTT
-	TRBD2	TRBV2	TRBJ2-7	CASILAGDFYEQYF	TGTGCCAGCATTCTAGCGGGAGATTTCTACGAGCAGTACTTC
-	-	TRBV30	TRBJ2-1	CAWSRGVGSYNEQFF	TGTGCCTGGAGCAGGGGAGTGGGCTCCTACAATGAGCAGTTCTTC
-	-	TRBV6-5	TRBJ1-5	CASSPGGYSNQPQHF	TGTGCCAGCAGCCCGGGGGGGTATAGCAATCAGCCCCAGCATTTT
-	-	TRBV6-5	TRBJ1-1	CASKGQRNTEAFF	TGTGCCAGCAAGGGGCAGCGGAACACTGAAGCTTTCTTT
-	-	TRBV19	TRBJ2-3	CASSIADTQYF	TGTGCCAGTAGTATAGCAGATACGCAGTATTTT
-	TRBD1	TRBV9	TRBJ1-1	CASSASRTGVTEAFF	TGTGCCAGCAGCGCGAGTAGGACAGGGGTCACTGAAGCTTTCTTT
-	TRBD1	TRBV18	TRBJ1-1	CASSGQENTEAFF	TGTGCCAGCTCGGGACAGGAGAACACTGAAGCTTTCTTT
-	-	TRBV7-9	TRBJ1-2	CASSPTPRDGYTF	TGTGCCAGCAGCCCTACCCCCCGGGACGGCTACACCTTC